Presented here are 17 T cell receptor beta chains from one specimen sequenced in a study of T cell responses to AZD1222 COVID-19 vaccine. Profiling relied on immunoSEQ multiplex PCR, and the TCRdb table lists in-frame clones only, not all of them. The sample records about 170,000 clones, approximately 90% being singletons. The input for sequencing was peripheral blood, taken on day 0 of AZD1222 vaccination. Receptors originate from an adult in good health.

The rearrangement uses TRBV14 and TRBJ2-2, with 8 bases fitting TRBD2. The germline V gene has CDR1 SGHDN and CDR2 FVKESK. V gave up 4 bases and J gave up 4 bases; unmatched junction bases: 8. This CDR3 spans 16 amino acids. This CDR3 is CASSPVQREITGELFF. The CDR3 DNA reads as TGTGCCAGCAGCCCGGTCCAGCGGGAGATCACCGGGGAGCTGTTTTTT.

The V call is TRBV27, the J call TRBJ1-2; D remains unclear. CDR1 is MNHEY and CDR2 is SMNVEV in the germline V gene (reference sequence). Trimming removed 3 bases at V and 1 base at J, with 15 bases between. The CDR3 consists of 16 residues. CDR3 DNA: TGTGCCAGCAGTTTTACGGCAGGCAATATTAACTATGGCTACACCTTC. The encoded protein is CASSFTAGNINYGYTF.

The rearrangement uses TRBV6-5 and TRBJ1-2; a weak D match, TRBD1 (6 bases). V lost 1 base and J 9 bases, leaving 12 bases between the germline ends. This CDR3 has 13 residues. Germline lookup yields CDR1 MNHEY and CDR2 SVGAGI. CDR3 region: CASSYLGALSYTF. The CDR3 nucleotides read TGTGCCAGCAGTTACTTGGGGGCGCTGAGCTACACCTTC.

V is TRBV5-6 and J is TRBJ2-1, with 14 bases aligning to TRBD2. Trimming removed 6 bases from V and 4 bases from J; junction bases left unmatched: 9. The CDR3 spans 17 residues. Germline CDR1 and CDR2: SGHDT and YYEEEE. The CDR3 bases are TGTGCCAGCACGGGGACTAGCGGGAGTATAAGGTACAATGAGCAGTTCTTC. It translates to CASTGTSGSIRYNEQFF. The whole variable domain, filled in from reference TRBV5-6 and TRBJ2-1, reads DAGVTQSPTHLIKTRGQQVTLRCSPKSGHDTVSWYQQALGQGPQFIFQYYEEEERQRGNFPDRFSGHQFPNYSSELNVNALLLGDSALYLCASTGTSGSIRYNEQFFGPGTRLTVL.

This sequence joins TRBV15 and TRBJ1-1; 7 bases map to TRBD1. Trimming at V came to 5 bases and at J to 7 bases, leaving 7 bases not matched to a gene. CDR3 length: 13 residues. CDR1 LNHNV and CDR2 YYDKDF come from the germline V gene (reference sequence). The CDR3 loop reads CATSRGDSNEAFF. The CDR3 DNA reads TGTGCCACCAGCCGAGGGGACAGCAATGAAGCTTTCTTT.

This clone was detected only once. V usage is TRBV5-4 and J usage is TRBJ2-7; 8 bases match TRBD1. This CDR3 is built from 14 residues. CDR1 and CDR2 (germline): SGHNT, YYREEE (reference sequence). Trimming at V came to 3 bases and at J to 0 bases, leaving 2 bases not matched to a gene. In nucleotides, the CDR3 is TGTGCCAGCAGCTGGACAGGGAGCTCCTACGAGCAGTACTTC. It encodes CASSWTGSSYEQYF. The whole variable domain, filled in from reference TRBV5-4 and TRBJ2-7, reads ETGVTQSPTHLIKTRGQQVTLRCSSQSGHNTVSWYQQALGQGPQFIFQYYREEENGRGNFPPRFSGLQFPNYSSELNVNALELDDSALYLCASSWTGSSYEQYFGPGTRLTVT.

The chain joins TRBV4-1 to TRBJ2-7; 10 bases line up with TRBD2. Trimming at V came to 1 base and at J to 3 bases, leaving 9 bases not matched to a gene. This CDR3 has 17 amino acids. Germline values: CDR1 MGHRA, CDR2 YSYEKL. Here the CDR3 reads CASSQGGKASGSYEQYF. In DNA, the CDR3 is TGCGCCAGCAGCCAAGGTGGGAAGGCTAGCGGGAGCTACGAGCAGTACTTC.

The rearrangement links TRBV30 to TRBJ1-6; 9 bases are a match to TRBD1. Trimming removed 5 bases from V and 7 bases from J; junction bases left unmatched: 3. This CDR3 comprises 13 residues. Germline assignment: CDR1 GTSNPN and CDR2 SVGIG (reference sequence). The CDR3 nucleotides are TGTGCCTGGTCTACAGGGGGCAATTCACCCCTCCACTTT. Residues: CAWSTGGNSPLHF.

The V call is TRBV5-5, the J call TRBJ1-5, with D unresolved. The CDR3 spans 14 residues. V gave up 4 bases and J gave up 4 bases, with 12 bases separating them. CDR1 is SGHKS, CDR2 YYEKEE, per germline (reference sequence). Written as DNA, the CDR3 is TGTGCCAGCAGCCCAGCCATAGTGAATCAGCCCCAGCATTTT. Translation gives CASSPAIVNQPQHF.

The V call is TRBV10-2, the J call TRBJ2-2; 8 nucleotides match TRBD2. The CDR3 is 15 amino acids. Trimming at V came to 5 bases and at J to 4 bases, leaving 6 bases not matched to a gene. Germline V gene lookup returns CDR1 WSHSY and CDR2 SAAADI. The CDR3 nucleotides read TGCGCCAGCAGTTCAGCGGGAGTGTCCACCGGGGAGCTGTTTTTT. Translating gives CASSSAGVSTGELFF.

This clone was counted once. This rearrangement joins TRBV30 to TRBJ2-2; TRBD1 matches 7 bases. The germline V gene has CDR1 GTSNPN and CDR2 SVGIG (reference sequence). The CDR3 sequence is 10 residues long. Trimming took 5 bases from V and 11 from J; bases not matched to a gene: 2. CDR3 sequence: CAWGDRELFF. The CDR3 coding sequence is TGTGCCTGGGGGGACAGAGAGCTGTTTTTT.

This clone appeared once. The chain employs TRBV2 and TRBJ1-5, with D hard to call. CDR3 length: 15 amino acids. V was shortened by 8 bases and J by 0 bases, with 14 bases between the two germline ends. Germline V CDR1 and CDR2: SNHLY, FYNNEI. CDR3 in amino acids: CASSSGSNSNQPQHF. The CDR3 DNA is TGTGCCAGCTCCAGTGGATCCAATAGCAATCAGCCCCAGCATTTT.

With respect to this clone: The identical CDR3 is also encoded by other nucleotide sequences in the sample. The V gene is TRBV7-9, the J gene TRBJ2-5; D is undetermined. V lost 0 bases and J lost 0, with 5 bases in between. The CDR3 totals 14 residues. Germline lookup yields CDR1 SEHNR and CDR2 FQNEAQ (reference sequence). The CDR3 DNA reads as TGTGCCAGCAGCTTAGCGGAGTACCAAGAGACCCAGTACTTC. This gives the protein CASSLAEYQETQYF.

The chain recombines TRBV6-5 with TRBJ1-5, with TRBD1 identical over 9 bases. With 7 bases clipped from V and 3 bases from J, the junction kept 7 bases outside the gene matches. Germline-derived CDR1 and CDR2 are MNHEY and SVGAGI. This CDR3 comprises 15 residues. The CDR3 coding sequence is TGTGCCAGCAACAGACAGGGGGATGACAATCAGCCCCAGCATTTT. Amino acids: CASNRQGDDNQPQHF.

The chain carries TRBV28 and TRBJ2-7; TRBD1 aligns across 7 bases. J lost 11 bases, V lost 6 bases, and 13 bases had no gene match. The germline gives CDR1 MDHEN, CDR2 SYDVKM. CDR3 length: 13 amino acids. The CDR3 bases are TGTGCCAGCAGGGGACAGAAGTACGAGGGGGAGTACTTC. It is translated as CASRGQKYEGEYF.

The chain couples TRBV6-5 to TRBJ1-3; TRBD1 matches 7 bases. Trimming at V came to 4 bases and at J to 9 bases, leaving 9 bases not matched to a gene. The V gene's germline CDR1 is MNHEY and CDR2 SVGAGI. CDR3 length: 14 residues. CDR3 sequence: CASSFIRGDRTIYF. CDR3 sequence (DNA): TGTGCCAGCAGTTTTATCAGGGGGGATCGCACCATATATTTT.

The chain employs TRBV7-9 and TRBJ2-3, with a weak D call TRBD2 (5 bases). This CDR3 has 16 residues. V lost 5 bases to trimming and J lost 0 bases, with 15 bases between them. CDR1 and CDR2 from the germline V gene are SEHNR and FQNEAQ (reference sequence). CDR3 sequence (DNA): TGTGCCAGCAGCCTTGAGCGGTGGCCTAGCACAGATACGCAGTATTTT. As protein: CASSLERWPSTDTQYF.